A single sample gave rise to the 30 T cell receptor beta chains below, sequenced in a study of T cell responses to AZD1222 COVID-19 vaccine. The repertoire was sequenced with immunoSEQ multiplex PCR; TCRdb's copy has only in-frame clones and lacks some. Of roughly 200,000 clones in the sample, around 90% were seen once. The input for sequencing was peripheral blood, taken 28 days after the second dose of the MenACWY control vaccine. The source is an adult who received the MenACWY meningococcal vaccine as a control.

In its sample, this clone was seen once. This rearrangement joins TRBV28 to TRBJ2-2, with a weak D call TRBD2 (6 bases). There are 15 residues in the CDR3. V shed 4 bases and J shed 4 bases, with 13 bases lying between them. The germline V gene encodes CDR1 MDHEN and CDR2 SYDVKM. CDR3 sequence (DNA): TGTGCCAGCAGTTCTAAGACTAGGCGCACCGGGGAGCTGTTTTTT. Protein sequence: CASSSKTRRTGELFF.

The chain recombines TRBV4-1 with TRBJ2-7; D perhaps matches TRBD1 (6 bases). The CDR3 is 14 amino acids. Germline values: CDR1 MGHRA, CDR2 YSYEKL. V lost 4 bases to trimming and J lost 2 bases, with 12 bases between them. The DNA for the CDR3 is TGCGCCAGCAGCCCAGGGGAGCATGCCTACGAGCAGTACTTC. It encodes CASSPGEHAYEQYF.

This clone was found a few times. The J gene is TRBJ2-2, the V gene TRBV7-3; perhaps TRBD2 as D (6 bases). Per germline, CDR1 SGHTA and CDR2 FQGTGA. Trimming removed 1 base at V and 2 bases at J, with 14 bases between. The CDR3 loop spans 17 amino acids. The CDR3 reads CASSLNGRGVNTGELFF. DNA for the CDR3: TGTGCCAGCAGCTTAAACGGGCGCGGGGTAAACACCGGGGAGCTGTTTTTT.

V is TRBV9 and J is TRBJ2-7, with no clear D. This CDR3 has 13 amino acids. Trimming cost V 1 base and J 0 bases, with 5 bases left between them. Germline CDR1 reads SGDLS; CDR2 reads YYNGEE. In nucleotides, the CDR3 is TGTGCCAGCAGCGTATCCCCCTCCTACGAGCAGTACTTC. Protein sequence: CASSVSPSYEQYF. The full variable domain, completed using reference TRBV9 and TRBJ2-7, is DSGVTQTPKHLITATGQRVTLRCSPRSGDLSVYWYQQSLDQGLQFLIQYYNGEERAKGNILERFSAQQFPDLHSELNLSSLELGDSALYFCASSVSPSYEQYFGPGTRLTVT.

V gene TRBV5-1 combines with J gene TRBJ2-1, with 12 bases lining up with TRBD2. The germline gives CDR1 SGHRS, CDR2 YFSETQ. This CDR3 is 17 amino acids long. The V and J ends lost 0 bases and 4 bases, in that order; junction bases with no gene match: 5. CDR3 in DNA: TGCGCCAGCAGCTTGGAACCTCTAGCGGGAGGGTACAATGAGCAGTTCTTC. This translates into CASSLEPLAGGYNEQFF. Combining the CDR3 with reference TRBV5-1 and TRBJ2-1 gives the whole variable domain KAGVTQTPRYLIKTRGQQVTLSCSPISGHRSVSWYQQTPGQGLQFLFEYFSETQRNKGNFPGRFSGRQFSNSRSEMNVSTLELGDSALYLCASSLEPLAGGYNEQFFGPGTRLTVL.

The rearrangement uses TRBV11-3 and TRBJ2-1; the D gene is possibly TRBD2 (5 bases). CDR3 length: 14 amino acids. The V gene lost 1 base and the J gene lost 9 bases, with 13 bases spanning the gap. The germline V gene encodes CDR1 SGHNT and CDR2 YENEEA. Here the CDR3 DNA reads TGTGCCAGCAGCTTAGGCAGACTAATCGGTGAGCAGTTCTTC. It encodes CASSLGRLIGEQFF.

The genes are TRBV9 and TRBJ2-7; 9 positions match TRBD2. The CDR3 runs to 15 residues. Germline CDR1 and CDR2: SGDLS and YYNGEE. J was trimmed by 6 bases and V by 3 bases; bases with no gene match: 10. The CDR3 protein is CASSALAGAPAEQYF. As DNA, the CDR3 is TGTGCCAGCAGCGCCTTAGCGGGAGCCCCCGCCGAGCAGTACTTC.

The chain joins TRBV5-1 to TRBJ2-5, with D possibly being TRBD1 (5 bases). The germline V gene has CDR1 SGHRS and CDR2 YFSETQ. V lost 4 bases and J 7 bases, leaving 14 bases between the germline ends. The CDR3 has 13 residues. The CDR3 nucleotides read TGCGCCAGCAGCCCTGACCAGGGTCGGACCCAGTACTTC. Its protein product is CASSPDQGRTQYF.

V and J are TRBV30 and TRBJ1-2; a possible D gene is TRBD1 (6 bases). Trimming took off 2 bases at V and 8 bases at J, with 21 bases between the two ends. Germline CDR1 is GTSNPN and CDR2 is SVGIG (reference sequence). CDR3 length: 15 residues. CDR3 sequence: CAWSYGTGTPRGYTF. In DNA form, the CDR3 reads TGTGCCTGGAGTTACGGAACCGGGACACCGAGAGGCTACACCTTC.

This sequence joins TRBV18 and TRBJ2-5; TRBD1 matches 7 bases. Germline V CDR1 and CDR2: KGHSH, LQKENI. The CDR3 totals 14 residues. The ends lost 1 base at V and 2 bases at J; junction bases unmatched: 1. The CDR3 DNA sequence: TGTGCCAGCTCACCACGGGGACAGCAAGAGACCCAGTACTTC. This encodes CASSPRGQQETQYF.

The chain recombines TRBV29-1 with TRBJ1-5; TRBD1 is a possible D gene (5 bases). In germline, CDR1 is SQVTM, CDR2 ANQGSEA. V was cut by 7 bases and J by 6 bases, with 16 bases left in between. This CDR3 contains 13 residues. The CDR3 DNA reads TGCAGCGCCCTGGGGGGGTTCGGTCAGCCCCAGCATTTT. Translated, it gives CSALGGFGQPQHF.

The gene calls are TRBV10-1 and TRBJ2-1; D unresolved. The CDR3 is 14 amino acids. Germline CDR1 reads WNHNN; CDR2 reads SYGVQD (reference sequence). V was shortened by 4 bases and J by 5 bases, with 12 bases between the two germline ends. The CDR3 bases are TGCGCCAGCAGTGCATTCGACGGAAACAATGAGCAGTTCTTC. Residues: CASSAFDGNNEQFF.

V gene TRBV18 combines with J gene TRBJ2-7; D uncertain. Germline CDR1 is KGHSH and CDR2 is LQKENI. The CDR3 has 13 amino acids. V gave up 3 bases and J gave up 0 bases, with 6 bases separating them. CDR3 sequence (DNA): TGTGCCAGCTCACCCACCTACTCCTACGAGCAGTACTTC. Residues: CASSPTYSYEQYF.

The V call is TRBV27, the J call TRBJ2-1; 10 nucleotides line up with TRBD1. CDR1 and CDR2 from the germline V gene are MNHEY and SMNVEV (reference sequence). The ends lost 7 bases at V and 3 bases at J; junction bases unmatched: 6. This CDR3 has 15 amino acids. CDR3 protein: CASNRQGAGYNEQFF. The CDR3, as DNA: TGTGCCAGCAATCGACAGGGGGCAGGCTACAATGAGCAGTTCTTC.

This sequence joins TRBV30 and TRBJ2-7; the D gene is possibly TRBD2 (6 bases). The V end was cut by 3 bases, the J end by 3 bases, with 9 bases between. CDR3 length: 12 amino acids. The germline V gene encodes CDR1 GTSNPN and CDR2 SVGIG (reference sequence). CDR3 loop: CAWSQGGYEQYF. CDR3 bases: TGTGCCTGGAGCCAGGGAGGCTACGAGCAGTACTTC.

J is TRBJ2-5 and V is TRBV3-1 (or the pseudogene TRBV3-2); D not resolved. The CDR3 loop spans 12 amino acids. Germline V gives CDR1 LGHDT, CDR2 YNNKEL (reference sequence). V was pared by 2 bases and J by 3 bases, with 4 bases between. DNA of the CDR3: TGTGCCAGCAGCCAACCTAAAGAGACCCAGTACTTC. Translated, it gives CASSQPKETQYF.

The V and J genes are TRBV6-5 and TRBJ1-3, with D possibly TRBD1 on 6 matching bases. There are 13 residues in the CDR3. V was shortened by 9 bases and J by 0 bases, with 9 bases between the two germline ends. Germline V CDR1 and CDR2: MNHEY, SVGAGI. The CDR3 protein is CASTRGSGNTIYF. The CDR3 region has the DNA TGTGCCAGTACCAGGGGCTCTGGAAACACCATATATTTT.

The V call is TRBV18, the J call TRBJ2-7, with D possibly called TRBD1 or TRBD2 (6 bases each). V shed 3 bases and J shed 1 base, with 10 bases lying between them. The CDR3 is made up of 14 amino acids. Germline V gene lookup returns CDR1 KGHSH and CDR2 LQKENI. For the CDR3, the DNA is TGTGCCAGCTCACCTGGGGGGCAGTCCTACGAGCAGTACTTC. Protein product: CASSPGGQSYEQYF. Together with reference TRBV18 and TRBJ2-7, the CDR3 gives the full variable domain: NAGVMQNPRHLVRRRGQEARLRCSPMKGHSHVYWYRQLPEEGLKFMVYLQKENIIDESGMPKERFSAEFPKEGPSILRIQQVVRGDSAAYFCASSPGGQSYEQYFGPGTRLTVT.

Concerning this clone itself: Other DNA sequences in this sample translate to the same CDR3. The chain links TRBV11-2 to TRBJ1-3, with D hard to call. V was cut by 3 bases and J by 4 bases, with 4 bases left in between. The CDR3 spans 12 residues. Germline V gene sequence: CDR1 SGHAT, CDR2 FQNNGV. The CDR3 reads CASSLGGNTIYF. CDR3 sequence (DNA): TGTGCCAGCAGCTTGGGGGGAAACACCATATATTTT.

The CDR3 nucleotides are TGTGCCAGTACGTATAAGAACACTGAAGCTTTCTTT. It translates to CASTYKNTEAFF. The chain links TRBV19 to TRBJ1-1, with D uncertain. Deletions cut 7 bases from V and 1 base from J, with 7 bases between. The CDR3 is 12 residues long. Germline V gene sequence: CDR1 LNHDA, CDR2 SQIVND (reference sequence).

V usage is TRBV4-3 and J usage is TRBJ2-1, with D unresolved. The CDR3 consists of 14 residues. Deletions cut 4 bases from V and 6 bases from J, with 13 bases between. Per the germline V gene, CDR1 is LGHNA and CDR2 is YSLEER. CDR3 coding DNA: TGCGCCAGCAGCCCCCGAGCGTTGGGCAATGAGCAGTTCTTC. The encoded protein is CASSPRALGNEQFF.

J is TRBJ2-7 and V is TRBV11-2; 9 bases match TRBD1. V lost 6 bases, J lost 2 bases, and 5 bases stayed unmatched. Germline lookup yields CDR1 SGHAT and CDR2 FQNNGV. The CDR3 sequence is 14 residues long. CDR3 sequence (DNA): TGTGCCAGCAGAAGGACAGGGGTAACCTACGAGCAGTACTTC. Amino acids: CASRRTGVTYEQYF.

The chain recombines TRBV7-3 with TRBJ2-2; 9 bases are shared with TRBD2. Germline V gene data show CDR1 as SGHTA and CDR2 as FQGTGA. This CDR3 is built from 17 residues. After removal of 2 bases from V and 0 bases from J, the junction contained 4 bases not matched to a gene. Written as DNA, the CDR3 is TGTGCCAGCAGCTTACAGGCTAGCGGGACGAACACCGGGGAGCTGTTTTTT. Protein sequence: CASSLQASGTNTGELFF.

V gene TRBV5-1 combines with J gene TRBJ1-1; 7 bases map to TRBD1. Per the germline V gene, CDR1 is SGHRS and CDR2 is YFSETQ. The CDR3 contains 14 residues. Trimming at V came to 5 bases and at J to 3 bases, leaving 7 bases not matched to a gene. The CDR3 sequence: CASRRGPQDTEAFF. CDR3 nucleotides: TGCGCCAGCAGGAGGGGGCCCCAGGACACTGAAGCTTTCTTT.

This chain joins TRBV27 and TRBJ1-1; TRBD1 might be the D (6 bases). The CDR3 runs 13 residues. V lost 3 bases to trimming and J lost 9 bases, with 14 bases between them. Germline CDR1 reads MNHEY; CDR2 reads SMNVEV (reference sequence). CDR3 protein: CASSFRGDNQAFF. The CDR3 DNA reads as TGTGCCAGCAGTTTTAGAGGGGACAATCAAGCTTTCTTT.

The rearrangement uses TRBV7-8 and TRBJ2-5, with D possibly being TRBD1 (7 bases). The V end was cut by 1 base, the J end by 2 bases, with 20 bases between. There are 18 residues in the CDR3. CDR1 SGHVS and CDR2 FQNEAQ come from the germline V gene. The CDR3 reads CASSLVRGGSGTQETQYF. The CDR3 nucleotides are TGTGCCAGCAGCTTAGTCAGAGGGGGCAGTGGGACTCAAGAGACCCAGTACTTC.

The chain links TRBV11-3 to TRBJ1-1, with D hard to call. V was clipped by 3 bases and J by 5 bases, with 7 bases between them. Germline V CDR1 and CDR2: SGHNT, YENEEA. CDR3 length: 12 residues. CDR3 in amino acids: CASSFQGTEAFF. In nucleotides, the CDR3 is TGTGCCAGCAGCTTTCAAGGGACTGAAGCTTTCTTT.

V usage is TRBV14 and J usage is TRBJ2-2, with 11 bases fitting TRBD2. This CDR3 is built from 17 residues. The junction had 5 bases not matched to a gene; V was cut back by 1 base and J by 4 bases. Per germline, CDR1 SGHDN and CDR2 FVKESK. The CDR3 DNA reads TGTGCCAGCAGCCAAGTCGGGGGACTAGCGGCCACCGGGGAGCTGTTTTTT. Translation gives CASSQVGGLAATGELFF.

The chain employs TRBV2 and TRBJ2-2; a weak D match, TRBD2 (6 bases). The V gene's germline CDR1 is SNHLY and CDR2 FYNNEI. This CDR3 has 14 residues. V lost 6 bases and J lost 1, with 9 bases in between. In DNA form, the CDR3 reads TGTGCCAGCAGGGGGGGTCAGAACACCGGGGAGCTGTTTTTT. It translates to CASRGGQNTGELFF.

This rearrangement joins TRBV28 to TRBJ1-2; D gene uncertain. This CDR3 contains 13 residues. The germline gives CDR1 MDHEN, CDR2 SYDVKM. Between the trimmed V and J ends, which lost 7 bases and 0 bases, there was a span of 9 bases. As DNA, the CDR3 is TGTGCCAGCATTACGTCAGCTAACTATGGCTACACCTTC. Protein product: CASITSANYGYTF.